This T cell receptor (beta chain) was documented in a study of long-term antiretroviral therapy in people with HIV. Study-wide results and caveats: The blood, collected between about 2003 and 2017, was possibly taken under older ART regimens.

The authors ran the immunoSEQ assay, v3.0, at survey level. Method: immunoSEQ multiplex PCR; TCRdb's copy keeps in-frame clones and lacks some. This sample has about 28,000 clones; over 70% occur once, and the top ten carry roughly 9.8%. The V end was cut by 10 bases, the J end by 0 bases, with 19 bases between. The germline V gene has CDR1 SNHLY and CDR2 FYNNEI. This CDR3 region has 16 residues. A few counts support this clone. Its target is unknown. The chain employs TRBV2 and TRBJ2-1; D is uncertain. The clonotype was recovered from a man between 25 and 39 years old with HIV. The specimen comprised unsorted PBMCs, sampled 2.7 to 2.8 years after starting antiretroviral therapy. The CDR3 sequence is CATVRQGRSSYNEQFF. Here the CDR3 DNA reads TGTGCCACCGTTCGACAAGGACGGAGCTCCTACAATGAGCAGTTCTTC. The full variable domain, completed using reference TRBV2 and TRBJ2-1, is EPEVTQTPSHQVTQMGQEVILRCVPISNHLYFYWYRQILGQKVEFLVSFYNNEISEKSEIFDDQFSVERPDGSNFTLKIRSTKLEDSAMYFCATVRQGRSSYNEQFFGPGTRLTVL.